The 16 T cell receptor beta chains listed next were all sequenced from one sample in a study of blood T cell repertoires in COVID-19. Clones were read by immunoSEQ multiplex PCR, and TCRdb kept only the in-frame ones, dropping some. This sample has about 240,000 clones, with 82% found just once. Sequenced material: peripheral blood. The receptors shown here come from a woman in her sixties or seventies with active or convalescent COVID-19.

The rearrangement uses TRBV29-1 and TRBJ1-5; 10 positions match TRBD1. The V gene's germline CDR1 is SQVTM and CDR2 ANQGSEA. The CDR3 spans 13 residues. Unmatched junction bases numbered 4, after V lost 6 bases and J lost 5 bases. Here the CDR3 DNA reads TGCAGCGTGGGGGACAGGGGAGATCAGCCCCAGCATTTT. Translating it yields CSVGDRGDQPQHF.

This clone was observed a single time. The rearrangement uses TRBV10-2 and TRBJ2-5; TRBD2 matches at 8 bases. This CDR3 comprises 17 residues. Trimming cost V 5 bases and J 5 bases; bases outside gene matches: 16. Germline V gene data show CDR1 as WSHSY and CDR2 as SAAADI. This CDR3 reads CASSRIAGFPARETQYF. CDR3 DNA: TGCGCCAGCAGTCGAATAGCGGGGTTTCCCGCAAGGGAGACCCAGTACTTC.

DNA of the CDR3: TGTGCCAGCAGTTTTCGCATGACCTTATTGGGGGGGAACTCCTACGAGCAGTACTTC. It translates to CASSFRMTLLGGNSYEQYF. The V gene is TRBV27, the J gene TRBJ2-7; 7 nucleotides agree with TRBD2. This CDR3 spans 19 amino acids. Germline CDR1 MNHEY, CDR2 SMNVEV (reference sequence). J was trimmed by 0 bases and V by 3 bases; bases with no gene match: 17.

The genes are TRBV7-9 and TRBJ2-6; D gene uncertain. Trimming shortened V by 7 bases and J by 0 bases, and 16 bases separated the two germline ends. Germline CDR1 SEHNR, CDR2 FQNEAQ (reference sequence). The CDR3 loop spans 17 amino acids. The CDR3 sequence: CASTAGTETSGANVLTF. In DNA, the CDR3 is TGTGCCAGCACCGCAGGCACGGAAACCTCTGGGGCCAACGTCCTGACTTTC.

The genes are TRBV9 and TRBJ1-1, with D possibly being TRBD1 (5 bases). The CDR3 runs to 14 residues. V lost 0 bases to trimming and J lost 5 bases, with 11 bases between them. CDR1 and CDR2 (germline): SGDLS, YYNGEE. The CDR3 loop reads CASSVAPGGTEAFF. The CDR3 nucleotides are TGTGCCAGCAGCGTAGCGCCGGGGGGGACTGAAGCTTTCTTT.

The chain links TRBV21-1 to TRBJ2-3; the table assigns TRBD2, which was not confirmed against the DNA. TRBV21-1 is designated a pseudogene. The CDR3 loop spans 17 amino acids. The CDR3, as DNA: TGTGCCAGCAGCCCTCCGGGACTAGCGGGGACAGATATGCCGCAGTATTTT. It is translated as CASSPPGLAGTDMPQYF.

The chain joins TRBV27 to TRBJ1-4; D is ambiguous. V lost 1 base to trimming and J lost 8 bases, with 14 bases between them. The CDR3 has 15 amino acids. Germline values: CDR1 MNHEY, CDR2 SMNVEV (reference sequence). The CDR3 nucleotides are TGTGCCAGCAGTTTATACCTGGATGGGGAGGAAAAACTGTTTTTT. Translated: CASSLYLDGEEKLFF.

The rearrangement links TRBV7-2 to TRBJ1-2; the D gene is possibly TRBD1 (5 bases). This CDR3 region has 17 residues. Deletions cut 4 bases from V and 5 bases from J, with 23 bases between. Germline lookup yields CDR1 SGHTA and CDR2 FQGNSA. This CDR3 reads CASSSTWQGSYLYGYTF. In DNA form, the CDR3 reads TGTGCCAGCAGCTCGACATGGCAGGGTTCGTACCTTTATGGCTACACCTTC.

The V call is TRBV19, the J call TRBJ2-3; 7 bases match TRBD1. Trimming cost V 4 bases and J 8 bases; bases outside gene matches: 12. Per germline, CDR1 LNHDA and CDR2 SQIVND (reference sequence). The CDR3 has 15 residues. CDR3 sequence reads: CASSRQTGQGRTQYF. DNA for the CDR3: TGTGCCAGTAGTAGACAGACAGGGCAGGGTCGTACGCAGTATTTT.

The rearrangement uses TRBV7-9 and TRBJ1-2; TRBD1 might be the D (6 bases). The germline CDR1 and CDR2 sequences are SEHNR and FQNEAQ (reference sequence). This CDR3 has 14 amino acids. Trimming removed 3 bases at V and 6 bases at J, with 14 bases between. The CDR3 DNA reads as TGTGCCAGCAGCTTTGGGGCCAACAGGGATGGCTACACCTTC. This sequence encodes CASSFGANRDGYTF.

This chain's CDR3 is CASSKEQGGDEQFF. CDR3 DNA sequence: TGTGCCAGCAGCAAGGAACAGGGAGGGGATGAGCAGTTCTTC. The V gene is TRBV11-2, the J gene TRBJ2-1; possible D gene TRBD2, 7 bases. Germline V gene data show CDR1 as SGHAT and CDR2 as FQNNGV. The CDR3 has 14 amino acids. V lost 5 bases, J lost 8 bases, and 16 bases lay in between.

The chain combines TRBV6-7 with TRBJ2-5, with 10 bases identical to TRBD2. TRBV6-7 counts as an open reading frame of uncertain function. This CDR3 is built from 17 residues. V was pared by 7 bases and J by 4 bases, with 15 bases of the junction left unmatched. CDR3 sequence reads: CASIPPRASGGRETQYF. CDR3 bases: TGTGCCAGCATACCCCCCCGGGCTAGCGGGGGCCGAGAGACCCAGTACTTC.

The chain uses TRBV10-3 and TRBJ2-4, with D possibly being TRBD1 (6 bases). The V end lost 0 bases, the J end lost 4 bases, and 10 bases lay between the germline ends. Germline V gene data show CDR1 as ENHRY and CDR2 as SYGVKD. This CDR3 spans 15 amino acids. The CDR3: CAISESRQGKNIQYF. CDR3 DNA sequence: TGTGCCATCAGTGAGTCGCGTCAGGGGAAAAACATTCAGTACTTC.

The chain carries TRBV10-3 and TRBJ2-3; the D gene is possibly TRBD2 (6 bases). From germline, CDR1 is ENHRY and CDR2 SYGVKD. This CDR3 spans 14 amino acids. Trimming stripped 6 bases from V and 5 bases from J, with 15 bases between. The CDR3 DNA is TGTGCCATCAGCGACGTGGGGCGGGGAGATACGCAGTATTTT. Amino acids: CAISDVGRGDTQYF.

The gene calls are TRBV4-1 and TRBJ1-2; no definite D call. Germline lookup yields CDR1 MGHRA and CDR2 YSYEKL. The CDR3 covers 17 residues. Trimming cost V 1 base and J 4 bases, with 19 bases left between them. In nucleotides, the CDR3 is TGCGCCAGCAGCCAAGTTACATCTCCTTCCCCTTTCTATGGCTACACCTTC. Amino acid sequence: CASSQVTSPSPFYGYTF.

This clone was seen once. Here the CDR3 reads CASSLGIPRAYGYTF. CDR3 nucleotide sequence: TGTGCCAGCAGCTTGGGGATTCCTAGAGCCTATGGCTACACCTTC. The chain employs TRBV5-6 and TRBJ1-2, with D hard to call. The CDR3 sequence is 15 residues long. Germline CDR1 reads SGHDT; CDR2 reads YYEEEE. V was cut by 0 bases and J by 4 bases, with 13 bases left in between.